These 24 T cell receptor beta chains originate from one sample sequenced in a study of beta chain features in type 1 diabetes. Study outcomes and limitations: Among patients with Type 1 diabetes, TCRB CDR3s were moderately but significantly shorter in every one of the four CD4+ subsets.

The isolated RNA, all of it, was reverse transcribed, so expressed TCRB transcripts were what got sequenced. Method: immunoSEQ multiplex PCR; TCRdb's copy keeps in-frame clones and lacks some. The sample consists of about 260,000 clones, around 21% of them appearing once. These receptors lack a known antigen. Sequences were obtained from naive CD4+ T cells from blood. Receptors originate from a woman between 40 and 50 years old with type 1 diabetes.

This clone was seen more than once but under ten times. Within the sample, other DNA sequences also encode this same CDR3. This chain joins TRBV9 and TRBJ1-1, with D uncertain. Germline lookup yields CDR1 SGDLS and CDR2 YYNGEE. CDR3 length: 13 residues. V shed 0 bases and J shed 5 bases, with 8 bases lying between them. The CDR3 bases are TGTGCCAGCAGCGTAGCTTCCCGGACTGAAGCTTTCTTT. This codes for CASSVASRTEAFF.

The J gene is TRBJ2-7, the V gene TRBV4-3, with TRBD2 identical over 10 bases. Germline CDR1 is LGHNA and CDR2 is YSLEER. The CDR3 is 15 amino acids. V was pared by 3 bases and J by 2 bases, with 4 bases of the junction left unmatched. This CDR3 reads CASSHRAGGPYEQYF. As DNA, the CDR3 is TGCGCCAGCAGCCACCGAGCGGGAGGGCCCTACGAGCAGTACTTC.

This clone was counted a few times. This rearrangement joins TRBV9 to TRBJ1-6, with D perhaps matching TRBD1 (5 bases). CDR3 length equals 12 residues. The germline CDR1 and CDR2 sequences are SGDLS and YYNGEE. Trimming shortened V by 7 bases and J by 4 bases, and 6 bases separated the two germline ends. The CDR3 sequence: CASGGYNSPLHF. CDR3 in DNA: TGTGCCAGCGGGGGGTATAATTCACCCCTCCACTTT.

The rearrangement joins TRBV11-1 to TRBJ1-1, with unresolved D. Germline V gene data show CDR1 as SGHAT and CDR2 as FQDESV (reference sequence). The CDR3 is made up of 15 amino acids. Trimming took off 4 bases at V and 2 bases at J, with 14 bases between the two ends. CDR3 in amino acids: CASSSRERPNTEAFF. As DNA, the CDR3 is TGTGCCAGCAGCTCCCGGGAGAGACCAAACACTGAAGCTTTCTTT.

CDR3 bases: TGCGCCAGCAAACTGGCGGGAGACCTTGGAGAGCAGTTCTTC. This sequence encodes CASKLAGDLGEQFF. The rearrangement links TRBV5-1 to TRBJ2-1, with 7 nucleotides matching TRBD2. The germline V gene has CDR1 SGHRS and CDR2 YFSETQ. V trimming: 6 bases; J trimming: 10 bases; junction bases outside the gene matches: 13. The CDR3 length is 14 residues.

DNA for the CDR3: TGCGCCAGCAGCCCGGGGGGCTGGGATACGCAGTATTTT. It encodes CASSPGGWDTQYF. The chain is built from TRBV4-1 and TRBJ2-3, with a possible D match to TRBD2 (7 bases). Looked up from germline, CDR1 is MGHRA and CDR2 is YSYEKL. CDR3 length equals 13 residues. The V end lost 4 bases, the J end lost 6 bases, and 11 bases lay between the germline ends.

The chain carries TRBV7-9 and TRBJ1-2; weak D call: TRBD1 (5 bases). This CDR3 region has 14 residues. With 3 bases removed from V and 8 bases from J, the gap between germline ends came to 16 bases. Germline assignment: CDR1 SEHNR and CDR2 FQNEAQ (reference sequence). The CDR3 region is CASSFFGGDRGYTF. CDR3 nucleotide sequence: TGTGCCAGCAGCTTCTTCGGGGGAGATAGGGGCTACACCTTC.

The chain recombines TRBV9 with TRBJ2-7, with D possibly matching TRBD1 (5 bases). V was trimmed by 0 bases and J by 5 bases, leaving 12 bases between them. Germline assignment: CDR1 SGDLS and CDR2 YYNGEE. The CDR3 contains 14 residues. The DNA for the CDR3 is TGTGCCAGCAGCGTAGTAGGCAGGGATGACGAGCAGTACTTC. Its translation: CASSVVGRDDEQYF.

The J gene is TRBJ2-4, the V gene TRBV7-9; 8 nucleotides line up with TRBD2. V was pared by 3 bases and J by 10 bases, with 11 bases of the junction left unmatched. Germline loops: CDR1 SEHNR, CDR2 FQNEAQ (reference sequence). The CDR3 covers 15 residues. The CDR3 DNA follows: TGTGCCAGCAGCTTTTCCTTAGCGGGACGAGAAATTCAGTACTTC. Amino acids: CASSFSLAGREIQYF.

CDR3 loop: CASSEGTGKAADTQYF. The CDR3 DNA reads as TGTGCCAGCAGTGAGGGGACAGGGAAGGCTGCAGATACGCAGTATTTT. The chain combines TRBV25-1 with TRBJ2-3; 9 bases align to TRBD1. V was clipped by 3 bases and J by 4 bases; unmatched bases: 8. This CDR3 region has 16 residues. Germline CDR1 and CDR2: MGHDK and SYGVNS.

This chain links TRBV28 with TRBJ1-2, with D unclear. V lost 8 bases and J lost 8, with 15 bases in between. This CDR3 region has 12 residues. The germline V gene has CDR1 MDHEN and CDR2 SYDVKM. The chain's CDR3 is CASLTRERGYTF. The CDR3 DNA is TGTGCCAGCCTTACACGGGAGAGGGGCTACACCTTC.

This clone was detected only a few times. The DNA of the CDR3 is TGTGCCAGCAGACGGGACAGGGCGCAAGGTACGCAGTATTTT. Its translation is CASRRDRAQGTQYF. The J gene is TRBJ2-3, the V gene TRBV6-5, with 9 bases lining up with TRBD1. The J segment lost 8 bases and the V segment lost 6 bases, leaving 9 bases of the junction unmatched. From germline, CDR1 is MNHEY and CDR2 SVGAGI. The CDR3 spans 14 residues.

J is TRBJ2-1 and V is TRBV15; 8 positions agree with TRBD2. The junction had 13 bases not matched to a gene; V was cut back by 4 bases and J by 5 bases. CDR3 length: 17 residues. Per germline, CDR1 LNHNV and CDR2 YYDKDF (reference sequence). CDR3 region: CATSIHRGGLGDNEQFF. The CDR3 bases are TGTGCCACCAGCATCCACCGGGGGGGACTAGGGGACAATGAGCAGTTCTTC.

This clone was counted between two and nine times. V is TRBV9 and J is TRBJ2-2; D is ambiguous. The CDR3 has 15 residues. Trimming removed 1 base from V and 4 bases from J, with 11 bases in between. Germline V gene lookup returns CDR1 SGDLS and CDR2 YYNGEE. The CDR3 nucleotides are TGTGCCAGCAGCGTACAGCGAGATTTCACCGGGGAGCTGTTTTTT. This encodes CASSVQRDFTGELFF.

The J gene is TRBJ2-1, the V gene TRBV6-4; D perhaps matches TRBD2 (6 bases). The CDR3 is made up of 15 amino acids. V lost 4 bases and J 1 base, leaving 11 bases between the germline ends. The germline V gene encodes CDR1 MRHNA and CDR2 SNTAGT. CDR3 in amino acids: CASSASRGSYNEQFF. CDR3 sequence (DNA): TGTGCCAGCAGTGCAAGCCGGGGGTCCTACAATGAGCAGTTCTTC.

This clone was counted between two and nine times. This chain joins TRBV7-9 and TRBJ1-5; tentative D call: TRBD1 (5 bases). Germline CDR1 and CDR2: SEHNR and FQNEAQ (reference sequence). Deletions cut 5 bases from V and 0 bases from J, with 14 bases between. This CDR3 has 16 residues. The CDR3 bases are TGTGCCAGCAGCCACACTAGCGGGGGTAGCAATCAGCCCCAGCATTTT. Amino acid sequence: CASSHTSGGSNQPQHF. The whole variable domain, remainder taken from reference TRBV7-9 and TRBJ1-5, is DTGVSQNPRHKITKRGQNVTFRCDPISEHNRLYWYRQTLGQGPEFLTYFQNEAQLEKSRLLSDRFSAERPKGSFSTLEIQRTEQGDSAMYLCASSHTSGGSNQPQHFGDGTRLSIL.

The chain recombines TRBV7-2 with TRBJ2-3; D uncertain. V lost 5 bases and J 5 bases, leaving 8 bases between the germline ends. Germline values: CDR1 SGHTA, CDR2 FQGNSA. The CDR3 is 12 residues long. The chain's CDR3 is CASSIRGDTQYF. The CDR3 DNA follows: TGTGCCAGCAGCATCAGAGGAGATACGCAGTATTTT.

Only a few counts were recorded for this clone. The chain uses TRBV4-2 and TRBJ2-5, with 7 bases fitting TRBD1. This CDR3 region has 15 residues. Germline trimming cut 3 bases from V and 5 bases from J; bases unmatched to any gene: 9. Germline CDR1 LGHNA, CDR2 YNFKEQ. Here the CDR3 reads CASSQQQGSEETQYF. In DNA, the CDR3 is TGTGCCAGCAGCCAGCAACAGGGGTCGGAGGAGACCCAGTACTTC.

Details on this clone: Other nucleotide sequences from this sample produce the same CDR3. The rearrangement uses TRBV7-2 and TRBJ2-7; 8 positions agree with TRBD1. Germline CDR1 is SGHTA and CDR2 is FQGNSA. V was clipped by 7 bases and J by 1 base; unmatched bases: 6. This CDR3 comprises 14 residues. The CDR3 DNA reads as TGTGCCAGCACCCCGGACAGGGCGTCCTACGAGCAGTACTTC. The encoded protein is CASTPDRASYEQYF.

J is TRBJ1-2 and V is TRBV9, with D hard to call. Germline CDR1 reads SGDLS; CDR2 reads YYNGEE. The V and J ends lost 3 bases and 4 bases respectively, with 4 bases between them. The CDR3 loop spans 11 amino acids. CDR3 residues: CASSAVYGYTF. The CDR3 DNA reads TGTGCCAGCAGCGCGGTCTATGGCTACACCTTC.

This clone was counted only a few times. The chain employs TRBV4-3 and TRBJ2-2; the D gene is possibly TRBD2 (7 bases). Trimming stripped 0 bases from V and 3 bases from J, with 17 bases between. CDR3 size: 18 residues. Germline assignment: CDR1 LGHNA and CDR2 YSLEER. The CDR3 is CASSQEIGGGSHTGELFF. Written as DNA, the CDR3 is TGCGCCAGCAGCCAAGAGATTGGGGGGGGCTCTCACACCGGGGAGCTGTTTTTT.

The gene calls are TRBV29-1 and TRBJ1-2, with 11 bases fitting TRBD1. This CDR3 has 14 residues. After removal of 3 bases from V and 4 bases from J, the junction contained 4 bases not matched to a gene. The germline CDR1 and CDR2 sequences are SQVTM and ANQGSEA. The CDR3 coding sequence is TGCAGCGTTGAGGGACAGGGGGAGTCCTATGGCTACACCTTC. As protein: CSVEGQGESYGYTF.

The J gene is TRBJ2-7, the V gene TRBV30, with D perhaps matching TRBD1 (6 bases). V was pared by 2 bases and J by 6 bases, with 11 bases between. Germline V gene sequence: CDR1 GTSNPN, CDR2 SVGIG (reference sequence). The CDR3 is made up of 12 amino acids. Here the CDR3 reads CAWSTGSGEQYF. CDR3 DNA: TGTGCCTGGAGTACAGGGTCGGGCGAGCAGTACTTC.

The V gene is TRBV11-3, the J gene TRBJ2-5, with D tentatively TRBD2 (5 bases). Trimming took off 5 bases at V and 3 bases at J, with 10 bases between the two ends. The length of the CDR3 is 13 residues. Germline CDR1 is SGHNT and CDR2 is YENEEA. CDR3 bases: TGTGCCAGCAGCAAGGCGGGCGAAGAGACCCAGTACTTC. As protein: CASSKAGEETQYF.